This is a list of T cell receptor beta chains from one sample in a study of vaccination and CD4 T cells after COVID-19. Via MiXCR, TCRdb re-called the PCR reads, giving one row per CDR3 protein. The repertoire holds 25,000 or so distinct CDR3 sequences, with approximately 39% as singletons. Their specific antigens are unknown. The sequenced sample consisted of CD4+ T cells from blood, cultured in vitro. These receptor sequences come from a human donor who had recovered from COVID-19. Both conserved end residues are part of each CDR3. A D gene is named only where the DNA matches it firmly. Clone size is given for some rows only: seen once, a few or many times, or a class if the clone is expanded.

TRBV20-1	-	TRBJ2-5	13	-	TGCAGTGCTAGGGCGGTGACGGAAGAGACCCAGTACTTC	CSARAVTEETQYF
TRBV28	-	TRBJ2-5	12	-	TGTGCCAGCAGTTTCGGTCAAGAGACCCAGTACTTC	CASSFGQETQYF
TRBV19	-	TRBJ1-1	16	TRBD1	TGTGCCAGTACCCTTCTCGGAGGGGGCGACGGCACTGAAGCTTTCTTT	CASTLLGGGDGTEAFF
TRBV28	-	TRBJ2-4	19	-	TGTGCCAGCAGTTTATGGGGGCGCCCGAATGTGGGAGCCAAAAACATTCAGTACTTC	CASSLWGRPNVGAKNIQYF
TRBV6-1	few	TRBJ2-5	18	TRBD1	TGTGCCAGCAGTCCGCGAAAAACGGGACAGCCTACTGGAGAGACCCAGTACTTC	CASSPRKTGQPTGETQYF
TRBV7-9	few	TRBJ2-3	15	-	TGTGCCAGCACCCAGGACACCTCTAGCACAGATACGCAGTATTTT	CASTQDTSSTDTQYF
TRBV6-1	-	TRBJ2-7	16	TRBD2	TGTGCCAGCAGTACCGGGGGGGGGGGAGCGACCTACGAGCAGTACTTC	CASSTGGGGATYEQYF
TRBV29-1	few	TRBJ2-3	17	TRBD2	TGCAGCGTTGGGGGGACTAGCGGGAAAACCCTCACAGATACGCAGTATTTT	CSVGGTSGKTLTDTQYF
TRBV12-3/TRBV12-4	-	TRBJ1-5	15	-	TGTGCCAGCAGTTTTGGGGGTCTCCGCAATCAGCCCCAGCATTTT	CASSFGGLRNQPQHF
TRBV10-2	-	TRBJ2-1	14	TRBD2	TGCGCCAGCCAACTAGCGGGGGGGAACAATGTGCAGTTCTTC	CASQLAGGNNVQFF
TRBV20-1	-	TRBJ2-2	15	TRBD1	TGCAGTGCTAGTAGGGGACAGGGCCGCACCGGGGAGCTGTTTTTT	CSASRGQGRTGELFF
TRBV2	few	TRBJ1-1	14	TRBD1	TGTGCCAGCAGTGTACAGGGGGCGAGAACTGAAGCTTTCTTT	CASSVQGARTEAFF
TRBV7-9	-	TRBJ1-6	13	TRBD1	TGTGCCAGCAGCTTCACAGGGGTCTACCCCCTCCACTTT	CASSFTGVYPLHF
TRBV7-2	few	TRBJ2-3	16	-	TGTGCCAGCAGCCTCCGGACTCGGGGTAGCACAGATACGCAGTATTTT	CASSLRTRGSTDTQYF
TRBV24-1	few	TRBJ2-1	16	TRBD2	TGTGCCACCAGTGAACCAACTAGCGGGAGTGCTGGCGAGCAGTTCTTC	CATSEPTSGSAGEQFF
TRBV6-2/TRBV6-3	few	TRBJ1-2	15	-	TGTGCCAGCACCGCAAGGATACAGGGCTACTATGGCTACACCTTC	CASTARIQGYYGYTF
TRBV27	few	TRBJ1-1	16	-	TGTGCCAGCAGTTTGGGCAGCCCTTGGTTAAACACTGAAGCTTTCTTT	CASSLGSPWLNTEAFF